This entry lists 4 T cell receptor beta chains sequenced from one sample in a study of CD8 T cells in Susac syndrome. With random hexamers, reverse transcription was performed on roughly 0.5 to 1 ug of RNA. A single record per CDR3 protein comes from TCRdb applying MiXCR to the immunoSEQ multiplex PCR reads. Here the sample spans 350,000 to 550,000 distinct CDR3 sequences, 85% to 90% being singletons. The sequenced material came from CD8+ T cells from PBMCs. The source is a human donor with multiple sclerosis.

This chain joins TRBV6-6 and TRBJ1-3; 8 nucleotides align to TRBD1. After removal of 2 bases from V and 4 bases from J, the junction contained 4 bases not matched to a gene. The CDR3 is made up of 15 amino acids. Germline values: CDR1 MNHNY, CDR2 SVGAGI (reference sequence). The CDR3 bases are TGTGCCAGCAGTTACACGACAGGGGCCGGAAACACCATATATTTT. Translating gives CASSYTTGAGNTIYF.

This rearrangement joins TRBV7-9 to TRBJ2-7; D is uncertain. This CDR3 has 13 amino acids. Germline V CDR1 and CDR2: SEHNR, FQNEAQ (reference sequence). V lost 1 base and J lost 2, with 6 bases in between. The CDR3 region has the DNA TGTGCCAGCAGCTTAGTGGAAGCCTACGAGCAGTACTTC. Encoded protein: CASSLVEAYEQYF.

The chain uses TRBV12-3 or TRBV12-4 and TRBJ1-2; D is possibly TRBD1 (5 bases). The V gene lost 5 bases and the J gene lost 6 bases, with 16 bases spanning the gap. There are 14 residues in the CDR3. The CDR3 here is CASSKGEGTDGYTF. As DNA, the CDR3 is TGTGCCAGCAGTAAAGGGGAGGGAACTGATGGCTACACCTTC.

The CDR3 DNA sequence: TGTGCCAGCAGTGAATTGGCGGCGGGAGCCAAAAACATTCAGTACTTC. This translates into CASSELAAGAKNIQYF. V and J are TRBV6-1 and TRBJ2-4; possible D gene TRBD2, 5 bases. Trimming shortened V by 2 bases and J by 0 bases, and 11 bases separated the two germline ends. Germline assignment: CDR1 MNHNS and CDR2 SASEGT. The CDR3 has 16 amino acids.